These T cell receptor beta chains were read from a single sample in a study of cytomegalovirus exposure and HLA in healthy donors. Some clones are missing from TCRdb's copy, which holds only in-frame ones; the method was immunoSEQ multiplex PCR. The data contain approximately 65,000 clones, approximately 94% of them singletons. Sequenced input: PBMCs. The source is a woman under 30 in good health and CMV-seronegative. CDR3s include the opening cysteine and the closing phenylalanine or tryptophan. D genes are given only for firm matches. Clone size is not always given. Where it is, it says once, few, many or a class for expanded clones.

CDR3nt	CDR3aa	abundance	v_gene	j_gene	d_gene
TGTGCCAGCAGCGCCTCGGGACTAGCGGACACAGATACGCAGTATTTT	CASSASGLADTDTQYF	-	TRBV9	TRBJ2-3	TRBD2
TGTGCCAGTAGCGAGGCGATTAACACTGAAGCTTTCTTT	CASSEAINTEAFF	-	TRBV19	TRBJ1-1	-
TGTGCCAGCAGCTTTCTGGGACAGGCCTACAATGAGCAGTTCTTC	CASSFLGQAYNEQFF	-	TRBV5-6	TRBJ2-1	TRBD1
TGCAGCGTTGAAGACCGCCGACAGGGAAATGGCTACACCTTC	CSVEDRRQGNGYTF	once	TRBV29-1	TRBJ1-2	TRBD1
TGTGCCATCAGTGCGACTAGCGGGATGAACACCGGGGAGCTGTTTTTT	CAISATSGMNTGELFF	-	TRBV10-3	TRBJ2-2	TRBD2
TGTGCCAGCAGGGCTAGCGGATATGAGCAGTTCTTC	CASRASGYEQFF	-	TRBV2	TRBJ2-1	TRBD2
TGTGCCAGCAGTTATCAGGGGATGAACACTGAAGCTTTCTTT	CASSYQGMNTEAFF	-	TRBV6-6	TRBJ1-1	-
TGTGCCAGCAGCCCCCGCGGGTCCTTGGAGACCCAGTACTTC	CASSPRGSLETQYF	-	TRBV7-3	TRBJ2-5	-
TGTGCCAGCAGCCCCGGCGGGGAGCTGTTTTTT	CASSPGGELFF	-	TRBV7-6	TRBJ2-2	-
TGTGCCAGCTCACCGTTTCCAGGGTCAGGGAACGAGCAGTACTTC	CASSPFPGSGNEQYF	-	TRBV18	TRBJ2-7	-
TGCGCCAGCAGCAGCTGGACAGGGGGGGGTTCACCCCTCCACTTT	CASSSWTGGGSPLHF	-	TRBV5-1	TRBJ1-6	TRBD1
TGCAGCGTGGACACCCGGGACTACCGGTACAATGAGCAGTTCTTC	CSVDTRDYRYNEQFF	-	TRBV29-1	TRBJ2-1	TRBD2
TGTGCCAGCAGCCCCGAGACAGGGTCCTACGAGCAGTACTTC	CASSPETGSYEQYF	-	TRBV9	TRBJ2-7	TRBD1
TGTGCCAGCAAAGCTAGCGGGAGACCCCACGAGCAGTACTTC	CASKASGRPHEQYF	-	TRBV6-1	TRBJ2-7	TRBD2
TGTGCCAGCAGAACCGACAGTAACCCTGATGGCTACACCTTC	CASRTDSNPDGYTF	-	TRBV6-5	TRBJ1-2	-
TGTGCCAGCAGCAAACAGCTCCCTGGGGCCAACGTCCTGACTTTC	CASSKQLPGANVLTF	-	TRBV7-9	TRBJ2-6	-
TGTGCCAGCAGCGCCGGGACTAGCGGATTCACAGATACGCAGTATTTT	CASSAGTSGFTDTQYF	-	TRBV6-4	TRBJ2-3	TRBD2
TGTGCCAGCAGCTTGTCTGCGGGAGTAGTAGAGACCCAGTACTTC	CASSLSAGVVETQYF	-	TRBV7-8	TRBJ2-5	TRBD2
TGTGCCAGCAGCCCCCAGGGTACAGATACGCAGTATTTT	CASSPQGTDTQYF	-	TRBV7-6	TRBJ2-3	-
TGTGCCAGCAGCTACAAACTAGCGGCTCAATACAATGAGCAGTTCTTC	CASSYKLAAQYNEQFF	-	TRBV12-1	TRBJ2-1	-
TGTGCCAGCAGCTTAGCCCATGGGAGAGATACGCAGTATTTT	CASSLAHGRDTQYF	-	TRBV7-2	TRBJ2-3	-
TGTGCCAGCAGTGGTACTAACTATGGCTACACCTTC	CASSGTNYGYTF	-	TRBV6-1	TRBJ1-2	-
TGTGCCACCAGCAGACCGGGACAGGCCGTGGATGGCTACACCTTC	CATSRPGQAVDGYTF	-	TRBV15	TRBJ1-2	TRBD1
TGTGCCAGCAGCTTGGATCTGCGGGGGGTCACAGATACGCAGTATTTT	CASSLDLRGVTDTQYF	-	TRBV5-4	TRBJ2-3	TRBD2
TGTGCCAGCAGCCCCCGGGCCCGACTAGCCAGTGCGTACTTC	CASSPRARLASAYF	-	TRBV9	TRBJ2-7	TRBD2
TGCGCCAGCAGCCAAGATCTAGCTGGGAGACAGGGGGCGCGTGGGGAGACCCAGTACTTC	CASSQDLAGRQGARGETQYF	-	TRBV4-1	TRBJ2-5	TRBD1
TGCGCCAGCAGCCAGGAGCGGGGGAGCAACTACGAGCAGTACTTC	CASSQERGSNYEQYF	-	TRBV4-3	TRBJ2-7	TRBD2
TGTGCCAGTAGTACCGGACTAGCGGGGGCACGGGAGACCCAGTACTTC	CASSTGLAGARETQYF	-	TRBV19	TRBJ2-5	TRBD2
TGTGCCAGCAGCCAAGGGACTAGCGGCCAGCAAGAGACCCAGTACTTC	CASSQGTSGQQETQYF	-	TRBV11-3	TRBJ2-5	TRBD2
TGTGCCACCAGCCTTCGACAGGACACCACAGATACGCAGTATTTT	CATSLRQDTTDTQYF	-	TRBV15	TRBJ2-3	-
TGTGCCAGCAGCCAAGGGGGTTGGAATCAGCCCCAGCATTTT	CASSQGGWNQPQHF	-	TRBV7-9	TRBJ1-5	-
TGTGCCAGCAGTCCGACAGGCTTCACAGATACGCAGTATTTT	CASSPTGFTDTQYF	-	TRBV2	TRBJ2-3	-
TGTGCCAGCAGTCCCCGTGGCGGGGGGATCTACGAGCAGTACTTC	CASSPRGGGIYEQYF	-	TRBV2	TRBJ2-7	TRBD2
TGTGCCAGCAGACGTTCAGGGGGCACCGGGGAGCTGTTTTTT	CASRRSGGTGELFF	-	TRBV11-2	TRBJ2-2	TRBD1
TGTGCCAGCAGCCCAGAAGGGGTTCCTAACTATGGCTACACCTTC	CASSPEGVPNYGYTF	-	TRBV7-9	TRBJ1-2	-
TGTGCCAGCAGCTCAGAACACGGACAGGGGGGATTACGAGGGCAGTACTTC	CASSSEHGQGGLRGQYF	-	TRBV5-4	TRBJ2-7	TRBD1
TGTGCCAGCAGCCCTTTAGCGGGAGAATCCACAGATACGCAGTATTTT	CASSPLAGESTDTQYF	once	TRBV28	TRBJ2-3	TRBD2
TGTGCCAGCAGCAGTGCAGGGGAAAAACTGTTTTTT	CASSSAGEKLFF	-	TRBV13	TRBJ1-4	-
TGTGCCAGCAGTTTCGGGGGAAGCAATCAGCCCCAGCATTTT	CASSFGGSNQPQHF	-	TRBV27	TRBJ1-5	-
TGCGCCAGCAGCCAAGTAGCGGGAGGGCCATGGGATGAGCAGTTCTTC	CASSQVAGGPWDEQFF	-	TRBV4-1	TRBJ2-1	TRBD2